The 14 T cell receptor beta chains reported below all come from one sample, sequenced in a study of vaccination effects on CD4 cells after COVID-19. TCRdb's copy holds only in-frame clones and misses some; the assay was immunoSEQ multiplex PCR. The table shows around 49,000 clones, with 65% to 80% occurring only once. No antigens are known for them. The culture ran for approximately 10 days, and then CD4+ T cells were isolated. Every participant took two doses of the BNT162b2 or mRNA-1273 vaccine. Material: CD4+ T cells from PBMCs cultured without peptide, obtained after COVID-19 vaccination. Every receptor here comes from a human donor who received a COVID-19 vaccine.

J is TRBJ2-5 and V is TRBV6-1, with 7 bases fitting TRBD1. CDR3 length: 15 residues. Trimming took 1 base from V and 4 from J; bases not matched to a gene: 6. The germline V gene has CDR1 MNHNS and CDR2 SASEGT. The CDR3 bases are TGTGCCAGCAGTGAAGGTCTGACAGGGCTAGAGACCCAGTACTTC. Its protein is CASSEGLTGLETQYF.

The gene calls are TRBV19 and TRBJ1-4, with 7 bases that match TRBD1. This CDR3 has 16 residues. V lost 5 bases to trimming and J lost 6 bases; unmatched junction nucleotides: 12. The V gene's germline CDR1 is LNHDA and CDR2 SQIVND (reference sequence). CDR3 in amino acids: CASSVSWDSTDEKLFF. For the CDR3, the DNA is TGTGCCAGTAGTGTATCCTGGGACAGCACAGATGAAAAACTGTTTTTT.

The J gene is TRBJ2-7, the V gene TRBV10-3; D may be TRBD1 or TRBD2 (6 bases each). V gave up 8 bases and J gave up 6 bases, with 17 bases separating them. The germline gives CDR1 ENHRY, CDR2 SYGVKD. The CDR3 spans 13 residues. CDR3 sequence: CAIYREGGGEQYF. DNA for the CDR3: TGTGCCATCTATCGCGAGGGGGGAGGCGAGCAGTACTTC.

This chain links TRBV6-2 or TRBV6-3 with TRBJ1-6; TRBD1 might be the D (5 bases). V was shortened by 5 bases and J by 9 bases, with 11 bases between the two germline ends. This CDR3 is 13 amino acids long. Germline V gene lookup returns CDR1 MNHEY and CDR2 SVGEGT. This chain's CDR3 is CASSPTVASPLHF. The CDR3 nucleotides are TGTGCCAGCAGTCCGACAGTAGCTTCACCCCTCCACTTT.

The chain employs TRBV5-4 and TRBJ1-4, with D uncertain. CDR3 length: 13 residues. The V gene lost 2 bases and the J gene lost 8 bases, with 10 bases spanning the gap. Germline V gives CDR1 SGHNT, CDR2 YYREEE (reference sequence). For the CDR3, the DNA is TGTGCCAGCAGCTTACGGGGTGGGGAAAAACTGTTTTTT. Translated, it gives CASSLRGGEKLFF.

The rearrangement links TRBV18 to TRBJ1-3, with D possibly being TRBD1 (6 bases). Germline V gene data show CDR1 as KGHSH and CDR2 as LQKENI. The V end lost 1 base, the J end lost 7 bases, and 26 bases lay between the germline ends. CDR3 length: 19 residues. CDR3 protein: CASSPRQVGRFEGVNTIYF. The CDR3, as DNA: TGTGCCAGCTCACCACGACAGGTGGGAAGGTTTGAAGGGGTGAACACCATATATTTT. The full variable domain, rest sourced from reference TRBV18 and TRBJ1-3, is NAGVMQNPRHLVRRRGQEARLRCSPMKGHSHVYWYRQLPEEGLKFMVYLQKENIIDESGMPKERFSAEFPKEGPSILRIQQVVRGDSAAYFCASSPRQVGRFEGVNTIYFGEGSWLTVV.

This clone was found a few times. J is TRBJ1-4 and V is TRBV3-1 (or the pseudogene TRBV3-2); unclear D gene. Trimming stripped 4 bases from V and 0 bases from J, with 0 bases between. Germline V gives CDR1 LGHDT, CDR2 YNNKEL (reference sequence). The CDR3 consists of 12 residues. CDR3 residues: CASSPTNEKLFF. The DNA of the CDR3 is TGTGCCAGCAGCCCAACTAATGAAAAACTGTTTTTT.

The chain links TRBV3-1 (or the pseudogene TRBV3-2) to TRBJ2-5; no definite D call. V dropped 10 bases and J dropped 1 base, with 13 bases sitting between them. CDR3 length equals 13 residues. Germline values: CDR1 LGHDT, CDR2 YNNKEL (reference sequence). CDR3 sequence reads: CATLSTLQETQYF. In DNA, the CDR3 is TGTGCCACCCTTTCTACCCTCCAAGAGACCCAGTACTTC.

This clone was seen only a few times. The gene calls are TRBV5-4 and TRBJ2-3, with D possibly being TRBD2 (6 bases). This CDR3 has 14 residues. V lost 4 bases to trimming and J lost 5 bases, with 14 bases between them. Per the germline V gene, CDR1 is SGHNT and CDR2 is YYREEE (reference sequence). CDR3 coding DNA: TGTGCCAGCAGCATGACTAGTATGAGAGATACGCAGTATTTT. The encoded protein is CASSMTSMRDTQYF.

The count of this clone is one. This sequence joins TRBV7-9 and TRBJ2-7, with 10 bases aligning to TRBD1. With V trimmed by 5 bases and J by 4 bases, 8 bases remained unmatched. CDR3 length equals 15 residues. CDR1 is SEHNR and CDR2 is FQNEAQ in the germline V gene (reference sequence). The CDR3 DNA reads TGTGCCAGCAGCCGGCGGGGACAGGGGTCGTACGAGCAGTACTTC. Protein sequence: CASSRRGQGSYEQYF.

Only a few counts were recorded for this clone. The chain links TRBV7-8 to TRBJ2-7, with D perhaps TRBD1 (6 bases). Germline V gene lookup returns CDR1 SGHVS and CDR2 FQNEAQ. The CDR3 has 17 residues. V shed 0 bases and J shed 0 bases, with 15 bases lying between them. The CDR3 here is CASSLAFFTGISYEQYF. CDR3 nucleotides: TGTGCCAGCAGCTTAGCCTTTTTCACAGGGATCTCCTACGAGCAGTACTTC.

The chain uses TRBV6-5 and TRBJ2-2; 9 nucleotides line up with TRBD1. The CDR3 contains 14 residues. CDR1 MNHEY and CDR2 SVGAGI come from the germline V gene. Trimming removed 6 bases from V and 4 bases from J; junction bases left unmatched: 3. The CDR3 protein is CASRTGGSTGELFF. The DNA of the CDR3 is TGTGCCAGCAGAACAGGGGGCTCCACCGGGGAGCTGTTTTTT.

The CDR3 nucleotides are TGTGCCACTATGGACAGGGAGCATTTCCAAGAGACCCAGTACTTC. Protein product: CATMDREHFQETQYF. The rearrangement uses TRBV2 and TRBJ2-5; 8 nucleotides align to TRBD1. The CDR3 is 15 residues long. The germline gives CDR1 SNHLY, CDR2 FYNNEI. The V segment lost 10 bases and the J segment 1 base; nucleotides outside the gene matches: 11.

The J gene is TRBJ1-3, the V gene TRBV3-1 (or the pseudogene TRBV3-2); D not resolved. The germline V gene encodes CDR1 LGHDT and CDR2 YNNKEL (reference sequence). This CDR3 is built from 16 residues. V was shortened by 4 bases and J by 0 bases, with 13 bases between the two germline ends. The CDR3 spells CASSLSRMSSGNTIYF. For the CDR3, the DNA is TGTGCCAGCAGCCTGAGCCGAATGTCCTCTGGAAACACCATATATTTT.